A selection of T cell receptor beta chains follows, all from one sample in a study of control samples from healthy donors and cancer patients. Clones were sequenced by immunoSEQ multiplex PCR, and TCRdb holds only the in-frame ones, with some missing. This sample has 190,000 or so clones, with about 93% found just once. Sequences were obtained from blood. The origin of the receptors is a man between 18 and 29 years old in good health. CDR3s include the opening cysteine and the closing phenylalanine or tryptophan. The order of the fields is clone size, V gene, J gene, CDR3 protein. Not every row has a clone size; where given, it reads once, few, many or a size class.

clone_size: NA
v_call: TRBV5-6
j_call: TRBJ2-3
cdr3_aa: CASSPSTDTQYF

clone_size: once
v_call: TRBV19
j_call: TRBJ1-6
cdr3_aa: CARIGQPIPYNSPLHF

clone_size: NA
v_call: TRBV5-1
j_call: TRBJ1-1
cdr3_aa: CASSLSVPTNTEAFF

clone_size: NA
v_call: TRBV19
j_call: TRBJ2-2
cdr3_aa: CASSTDRATGELFF

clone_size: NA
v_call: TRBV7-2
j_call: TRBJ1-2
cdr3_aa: CASSPGQPARYTF

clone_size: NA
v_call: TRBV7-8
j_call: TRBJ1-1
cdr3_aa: CASSLAGNTEAFF

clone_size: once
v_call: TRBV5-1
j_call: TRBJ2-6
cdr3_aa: CASSLTGTALSGANVLTF

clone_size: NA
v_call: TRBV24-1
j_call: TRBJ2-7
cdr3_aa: CATSKGGSDYEQYF

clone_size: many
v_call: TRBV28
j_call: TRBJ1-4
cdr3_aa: CASSELNNEKLFF

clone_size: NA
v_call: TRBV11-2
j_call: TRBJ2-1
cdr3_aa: CASSLDLPWNWVGHNEQFF

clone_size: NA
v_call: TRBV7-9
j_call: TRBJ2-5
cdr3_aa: CASSLRRVWEETQYF

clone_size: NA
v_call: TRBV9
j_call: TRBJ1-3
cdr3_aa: CASSVAGNSGNTIYF

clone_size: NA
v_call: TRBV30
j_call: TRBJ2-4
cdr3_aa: CAWSFPRTSGGAKNIQYF

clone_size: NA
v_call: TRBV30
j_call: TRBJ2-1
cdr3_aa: CAWSRGTLYNEQFF

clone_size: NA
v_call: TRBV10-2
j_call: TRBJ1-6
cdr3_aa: CASSDRGGINSPLHF

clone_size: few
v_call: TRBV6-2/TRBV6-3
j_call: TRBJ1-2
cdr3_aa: CASSFRVSYGYTF

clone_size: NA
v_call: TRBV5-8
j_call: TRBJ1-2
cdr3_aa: CASSLDSYGYTF

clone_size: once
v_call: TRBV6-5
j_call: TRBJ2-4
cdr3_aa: CASSIPGHQNIQYF

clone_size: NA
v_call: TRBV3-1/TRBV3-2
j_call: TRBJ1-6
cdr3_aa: CASSTRQGGTPLHF

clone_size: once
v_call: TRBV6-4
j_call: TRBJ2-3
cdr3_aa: CASSDMHRGSGGFTDTQYF

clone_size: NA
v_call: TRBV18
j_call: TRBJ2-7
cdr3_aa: CASSPTSGDYEQYF

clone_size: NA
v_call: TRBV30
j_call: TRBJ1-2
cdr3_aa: CAWSRTETNYGYTF

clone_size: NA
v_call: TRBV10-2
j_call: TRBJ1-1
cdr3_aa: CASNAGETEAFF

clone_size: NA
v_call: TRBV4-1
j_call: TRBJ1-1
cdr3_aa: CASSQEGYTEAFF

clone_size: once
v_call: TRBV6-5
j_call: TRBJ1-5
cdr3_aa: CASSYRGWNQPQHF

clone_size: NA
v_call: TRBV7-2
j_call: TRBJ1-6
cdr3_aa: CASSLRSSSPLHF

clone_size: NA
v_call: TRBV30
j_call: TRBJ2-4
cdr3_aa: CAWSPHSLGGAKNIQYF

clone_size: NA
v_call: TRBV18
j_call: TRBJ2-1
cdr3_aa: CASSPLLAGYNEQFF

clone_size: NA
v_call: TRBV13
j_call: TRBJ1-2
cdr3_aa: CASSLGRWLGYTF

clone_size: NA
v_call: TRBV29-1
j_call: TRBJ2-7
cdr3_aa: CSARTGGKYEQYF

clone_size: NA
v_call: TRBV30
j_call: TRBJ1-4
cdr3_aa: CAWSVLNGGIRNEKLFF

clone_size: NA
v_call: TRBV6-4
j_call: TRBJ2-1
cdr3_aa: CASSETSGGQYNEQFF

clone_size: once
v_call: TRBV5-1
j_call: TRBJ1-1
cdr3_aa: CASSYDGVGTEAFF

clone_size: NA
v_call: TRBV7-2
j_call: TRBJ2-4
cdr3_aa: CASSLGAKNIQYF

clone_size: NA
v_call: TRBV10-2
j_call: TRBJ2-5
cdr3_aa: CASSGGSGETQYF

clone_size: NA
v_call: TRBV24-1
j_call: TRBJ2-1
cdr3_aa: CATRKSGEETSGGRTQFF